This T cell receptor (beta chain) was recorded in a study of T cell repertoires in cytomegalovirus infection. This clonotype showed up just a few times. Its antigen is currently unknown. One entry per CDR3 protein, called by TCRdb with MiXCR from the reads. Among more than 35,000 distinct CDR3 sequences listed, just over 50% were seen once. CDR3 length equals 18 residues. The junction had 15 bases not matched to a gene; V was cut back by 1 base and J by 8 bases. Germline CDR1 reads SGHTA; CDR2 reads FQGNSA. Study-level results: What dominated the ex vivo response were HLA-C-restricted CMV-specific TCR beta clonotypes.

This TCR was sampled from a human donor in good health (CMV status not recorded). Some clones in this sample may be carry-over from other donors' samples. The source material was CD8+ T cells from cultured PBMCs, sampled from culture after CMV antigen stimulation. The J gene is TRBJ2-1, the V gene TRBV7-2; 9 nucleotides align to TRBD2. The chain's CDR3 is CASSLEASGVVGDDEQFF. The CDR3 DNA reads TGTGCCAGCAGCTTAGAGGCTAGCGGGGTGGTAGGCGACGATGAGCAGTTCTTC.